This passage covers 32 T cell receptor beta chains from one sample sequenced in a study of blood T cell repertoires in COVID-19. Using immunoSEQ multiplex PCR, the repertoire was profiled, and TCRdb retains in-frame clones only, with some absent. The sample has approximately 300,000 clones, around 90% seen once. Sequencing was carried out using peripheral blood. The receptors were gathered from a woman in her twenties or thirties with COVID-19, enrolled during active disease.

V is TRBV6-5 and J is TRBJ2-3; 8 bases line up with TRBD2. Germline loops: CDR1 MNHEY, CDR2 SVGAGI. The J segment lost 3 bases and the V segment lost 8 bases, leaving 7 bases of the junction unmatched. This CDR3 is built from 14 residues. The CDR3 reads CASRRGGRTDTQYF. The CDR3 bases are TGTGCCAGCCGACGGGGCGGGAGGACAGATACGCAGTATTTT.

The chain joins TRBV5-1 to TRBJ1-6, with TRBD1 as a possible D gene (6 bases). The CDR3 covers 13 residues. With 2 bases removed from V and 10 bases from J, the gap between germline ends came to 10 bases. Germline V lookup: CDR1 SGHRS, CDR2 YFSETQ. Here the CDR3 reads CASSLGQTSPLHF. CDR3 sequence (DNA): TGCGCCAGCAGCTTAGGACAGACCTCACCCCTCCACTTT. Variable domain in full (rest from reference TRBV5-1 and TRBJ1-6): KAGVTQTPRYLIKTRGQQVTLSCSPISGHRSVSWYQQTPGQGLQFLFEYFSETQRNKGNFPGRFSGRQFSNSRSEMNVSTLELGDSALYLCASSLGQTSPLHFGNGTRLTVT.

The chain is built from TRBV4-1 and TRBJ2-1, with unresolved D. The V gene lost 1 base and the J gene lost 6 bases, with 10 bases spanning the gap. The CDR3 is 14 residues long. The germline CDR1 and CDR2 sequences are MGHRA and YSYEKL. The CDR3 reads CASSQGLSLNEQFF. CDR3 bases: TGCGCCAGCAGCCAAGGGCTTTCCCTCAATGAGCAGTTCTTC.

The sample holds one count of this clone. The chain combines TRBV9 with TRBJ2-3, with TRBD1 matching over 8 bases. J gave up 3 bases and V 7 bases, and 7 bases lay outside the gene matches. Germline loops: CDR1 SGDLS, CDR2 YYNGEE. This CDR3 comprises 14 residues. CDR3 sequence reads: CASGRTGQTDTQYF. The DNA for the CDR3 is TGTGCCAGCGGTAGGACAGGGCAAACAGATACGCAGTATTTT.

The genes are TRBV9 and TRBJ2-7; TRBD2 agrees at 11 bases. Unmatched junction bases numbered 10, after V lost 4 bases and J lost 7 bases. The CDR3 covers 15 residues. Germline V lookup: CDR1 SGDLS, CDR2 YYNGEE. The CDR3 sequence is CASSPPGTSGWEQYF. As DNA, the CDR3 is TGTGCCAGCAGCCCACCCGGGACTAGCGGTTGGGAGCAGTACTTC.

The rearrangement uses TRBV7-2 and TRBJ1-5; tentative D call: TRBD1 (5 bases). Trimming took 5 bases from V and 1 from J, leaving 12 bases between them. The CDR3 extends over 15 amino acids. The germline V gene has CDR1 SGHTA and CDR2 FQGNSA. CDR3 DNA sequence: TGTGCCAGCAGCCCAGGGTTCACAAGCAATCAGCCCCAGCATTTT. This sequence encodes CASSPGFTSNQPQHF. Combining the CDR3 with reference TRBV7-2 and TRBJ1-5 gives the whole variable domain GAGVSQSPSNKVTEKGKDVELRCDPISGHTALYWYRQSLGQGLEFLIYFQGNSAPDKSGLPSDRFSAERTGGSVSTLTIQRTQQEDSAVYLCASSPGFTSNQPQHFGDGTRLSIL.

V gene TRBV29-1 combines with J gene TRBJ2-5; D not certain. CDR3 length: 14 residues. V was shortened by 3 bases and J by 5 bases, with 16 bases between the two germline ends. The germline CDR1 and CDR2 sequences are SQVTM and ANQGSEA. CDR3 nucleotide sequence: TGCAGCGTTGAGTTGGTCCTAATTGCGGAGACCCAGTACTTC. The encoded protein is CSVELVLIAETQYF.

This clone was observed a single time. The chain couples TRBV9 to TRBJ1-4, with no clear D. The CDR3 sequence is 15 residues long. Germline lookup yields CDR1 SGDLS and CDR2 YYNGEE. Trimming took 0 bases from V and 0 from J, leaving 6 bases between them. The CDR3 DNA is TGTGCCAGCAGCGTAGATCAATCAACTAATGAAAAACTGTTTTTT. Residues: CASSVDQSTNEKLFF.

CDR3 DNA sequence: TGTGCCAGCAGCTTGGGGCCAGGGGAGACTGAAGCTTTCTTT. This codes for CASSLGPGETEAFF. The chain couples TRBV5-6 to TRBJ1-1; weak D call: TRBD1 (6 bases). Trimming took 0 bases from V and 5 from J, leaving 11 bases between them. This CDR3 comprises 14 residues. Germline-derived CDR1 and CDR2 are SGHDT and YYEEEE.

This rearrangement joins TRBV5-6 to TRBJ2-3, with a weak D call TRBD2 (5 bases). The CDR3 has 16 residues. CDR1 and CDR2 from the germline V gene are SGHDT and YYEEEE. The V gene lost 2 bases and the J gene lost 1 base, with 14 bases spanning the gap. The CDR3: CASSFGPEAGTDTQYF. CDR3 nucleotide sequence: TGTGCCAGCAGCTTTGGCCCGGAGGCTGGCACAGATACGCAGTATTTT.

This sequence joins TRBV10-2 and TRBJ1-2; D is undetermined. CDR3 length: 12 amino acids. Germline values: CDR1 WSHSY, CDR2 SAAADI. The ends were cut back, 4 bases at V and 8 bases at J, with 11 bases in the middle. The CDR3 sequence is CASSVSGLGYTF. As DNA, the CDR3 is TGCGCCAGCAGTGTATCAGGATTAGGCTACACCTTC.

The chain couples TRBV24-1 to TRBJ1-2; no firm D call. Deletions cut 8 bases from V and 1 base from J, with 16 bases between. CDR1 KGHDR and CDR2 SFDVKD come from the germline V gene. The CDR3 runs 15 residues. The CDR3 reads CATKGSAEGNYGYTF. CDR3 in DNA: TGTGCCACCAAGGGTTCGGCAGAGGGTAACTATGGCTACACCTTC.

The CDR3 spells CASSFGQEQETQYF. The DNA of the CDR3 is TGTGCCAGCAGCTTCGGACAGGAACAAGAGACCCAGTACTTC. V gene TRBV13 combines with J gene TRBJ2-5; TRBD1 agrees at 7 bases. Trimming took 3 bases from V and 2 from J; bases not matched to a gene: 3. The CDR3 runs 14 residues. CDR1 PRHDT and CDR2 FYEKMQ come from the germline V gene (reference sequence).

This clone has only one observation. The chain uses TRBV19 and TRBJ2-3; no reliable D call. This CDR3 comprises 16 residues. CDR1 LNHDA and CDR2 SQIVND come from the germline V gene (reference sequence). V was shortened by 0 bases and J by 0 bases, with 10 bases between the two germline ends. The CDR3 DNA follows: TGTGCCAGTAGTATAGATGGCTCGCGGAGCACAGATACGCAGTATTTT. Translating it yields CASSIDGSRSTDTQYF.

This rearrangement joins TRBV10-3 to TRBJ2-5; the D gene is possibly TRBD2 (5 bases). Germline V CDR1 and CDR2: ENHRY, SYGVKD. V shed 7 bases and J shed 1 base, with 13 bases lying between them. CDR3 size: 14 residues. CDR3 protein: CAIKGSEIQETQYF. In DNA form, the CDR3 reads TGTGCCATCAAGGGTAGCGAGATCCAAGAGACCCAGTACTTC.

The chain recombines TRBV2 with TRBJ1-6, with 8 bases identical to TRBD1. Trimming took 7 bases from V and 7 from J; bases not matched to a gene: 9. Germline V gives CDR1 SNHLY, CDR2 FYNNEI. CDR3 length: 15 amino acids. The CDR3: CASTTTTGANSPLHF. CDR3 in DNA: TGTGCCAGCACTACAACGACAGGGGCAAATTCACCCCTCCACTTT.

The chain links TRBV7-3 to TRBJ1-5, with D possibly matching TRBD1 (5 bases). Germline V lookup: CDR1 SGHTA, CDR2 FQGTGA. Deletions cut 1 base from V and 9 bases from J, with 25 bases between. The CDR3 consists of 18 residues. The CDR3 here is CASSLNFLGAEFRWPQHF. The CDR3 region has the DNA TGTGCCAGCAGCTTAAATTTTTTAGGGGCCGAGTTTCGTTGGCCCCAGCATTTT.

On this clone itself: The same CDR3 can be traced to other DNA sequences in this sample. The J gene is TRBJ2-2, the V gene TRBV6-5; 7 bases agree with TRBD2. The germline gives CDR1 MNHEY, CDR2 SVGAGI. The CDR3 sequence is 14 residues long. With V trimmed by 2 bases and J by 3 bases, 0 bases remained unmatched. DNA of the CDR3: TGTGCCAGCAGTTACCGGGGGGACACCGGGGAGCTGTTTTTT. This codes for CASSYRGDTGELFF.

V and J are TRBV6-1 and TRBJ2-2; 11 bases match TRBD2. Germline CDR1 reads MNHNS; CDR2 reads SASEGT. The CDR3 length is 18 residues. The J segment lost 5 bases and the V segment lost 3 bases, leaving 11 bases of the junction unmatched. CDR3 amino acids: CASSENSGRAVWTGELFF. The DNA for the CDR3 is TGTGCCAGCAGTGAGAATAGCGGGAGGGCCGTATGGACCGGGGAGCTGTTTTTT.

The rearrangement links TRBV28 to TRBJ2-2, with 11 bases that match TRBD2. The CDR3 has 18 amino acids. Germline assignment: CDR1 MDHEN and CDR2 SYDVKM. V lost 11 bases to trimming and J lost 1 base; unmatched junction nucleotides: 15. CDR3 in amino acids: CAATMLAGGPGNTGELFF. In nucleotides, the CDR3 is TGTGCCGCTACCATGTTAGCGGGAGGGCCTGGGAACACCGGGGAGCTGTTTTTT.

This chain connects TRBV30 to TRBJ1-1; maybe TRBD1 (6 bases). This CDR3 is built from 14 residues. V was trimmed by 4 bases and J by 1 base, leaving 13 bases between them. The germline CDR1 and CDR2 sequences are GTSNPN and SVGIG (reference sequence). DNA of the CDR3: TGTGCCTGGACCAAAAACAGGGAGAACACTGAAGCTTTCTTT. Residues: CAWTKNRENTEAFF.

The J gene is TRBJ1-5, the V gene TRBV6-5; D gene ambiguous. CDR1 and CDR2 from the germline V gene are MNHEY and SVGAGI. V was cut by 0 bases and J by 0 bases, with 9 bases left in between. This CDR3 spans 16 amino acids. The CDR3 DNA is TGTGCCAGCAGTTACTCGGAGGGAAATAGCAATCAGCCCCAGCATTTT. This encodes CASSYSEGNSNQPQHF.

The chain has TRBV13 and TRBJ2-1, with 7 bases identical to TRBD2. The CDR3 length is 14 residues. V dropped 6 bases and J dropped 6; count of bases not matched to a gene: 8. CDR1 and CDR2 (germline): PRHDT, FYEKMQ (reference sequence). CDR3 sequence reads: CASRSGTTSNEQFF. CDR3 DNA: TGTGCCAGCAGATCCGGGACTACCTCCAATGAGCAGTTCTTC.

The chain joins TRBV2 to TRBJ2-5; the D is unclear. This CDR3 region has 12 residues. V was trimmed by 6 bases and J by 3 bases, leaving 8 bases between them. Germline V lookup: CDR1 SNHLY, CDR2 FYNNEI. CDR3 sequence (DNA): TGTGCCAGCAGCAGGATCAAAGAGACCCAGTACTTC. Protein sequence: CASSRIKETQYF.

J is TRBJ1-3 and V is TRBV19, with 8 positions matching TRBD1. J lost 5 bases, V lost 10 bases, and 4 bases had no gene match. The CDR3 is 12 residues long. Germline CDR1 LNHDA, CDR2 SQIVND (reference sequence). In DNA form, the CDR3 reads TGTGCCATCTCCAGGGGGCGAAACACCATATATTTT. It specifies CAISRGRNTIYF.

CDR3 nucleotide sequence: TGTGCCAGTAGTATGGGGGCGGGAGGCCGGGTCCTTGAGCAGTTCTTC. It encodes CASSMGAGGRVLEQFF. The chain carries TRBV19 and TRBJ2-1, with 8 bases matching TRBD2. The CDR3 is 16 residues long. J was trimmed by 9 bases and V by 3 bases; bases with no gene match: 13. CDR1 and CDR2 from the germline V gene are LNHDA and SQIVND (reference sequence).

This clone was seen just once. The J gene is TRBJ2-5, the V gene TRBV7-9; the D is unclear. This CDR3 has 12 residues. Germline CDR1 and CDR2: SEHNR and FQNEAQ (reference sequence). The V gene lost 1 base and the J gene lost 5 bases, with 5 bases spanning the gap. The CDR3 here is CASSLDGETQYF. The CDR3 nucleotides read TGTGCCAGCAGCTTAGACGGGGAGACCCAGTACTTC.

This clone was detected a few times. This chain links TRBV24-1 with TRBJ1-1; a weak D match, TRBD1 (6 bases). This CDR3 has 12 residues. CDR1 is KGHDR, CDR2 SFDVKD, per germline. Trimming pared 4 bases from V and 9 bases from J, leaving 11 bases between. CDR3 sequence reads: CATSDVQGQAFF. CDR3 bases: TGTGCCACCAGTGACGTTCAGGGGCAAGCTTTCTTT.

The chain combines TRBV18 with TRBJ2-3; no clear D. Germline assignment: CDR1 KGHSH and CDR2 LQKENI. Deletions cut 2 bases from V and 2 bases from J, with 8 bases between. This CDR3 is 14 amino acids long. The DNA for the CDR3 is TGTGCCAGCTCACCAGGGCGCTTCACAGATACGCAGTATTTT. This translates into CASSPGRFTDTQYF.

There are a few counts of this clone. CDR3 in amino acids: CASSLTSRSPNQPQHF. Written as DNA, the CDR3 is TGTGCCAGCAGTTTAACATCCCGGAGCCCCAATCAGCCCCAGCATTTT. The V call is TRBV27, the J call TRBJ1-5; D not certain. The germline V gene encodes CDR1 MNHEY and CDR2 SMNVEV (reference sequence). Trimming shortened V by 2 bases and J by 3 bases, and 14 bases separated the two germline ends. This CDR3 is built from 16 residues.

The CDR3 loop is CASSYQGGVNTEAFF. The CDR3 coding sequence is TGTGCCAGCAGTTATCAGGGTGGGGTGAACACTGAAGCTTTCTTT. V is TRBV6-5 and J is TRBJ1-1; D perhaps matches TRBD1 (5 bases). This CDR3 has 15 amino acids. The V end was cut by 3 bases, the J end by 0 bases, with 11 bases between. CDR1 is MNHEY, CDR2 SVGAGI, per germline.

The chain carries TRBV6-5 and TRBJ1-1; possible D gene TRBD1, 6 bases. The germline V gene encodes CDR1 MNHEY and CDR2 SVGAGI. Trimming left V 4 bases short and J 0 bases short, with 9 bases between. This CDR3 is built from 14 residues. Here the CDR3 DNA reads TGTGCCAGCAGTTTGGGGGCTATGAACACTGAAGCTTTCTTT. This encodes CASSLGAMNTEAFF.